One T cell receptor (beta chain) is described in this entry. The CDR3 has 16 amino acids. In germline, CDR1 is ENHRY, CDR2 SYGVKD. The junction had 12 bases not matched to a gene; V was cut back by 10 bases and J by 2 bases. Authors' processing steps: Amplification of reference gene primers was used by the study to estimate nucleated cell counts. Sequencing was performed with immunoSEQ multiplex PCR; in TCRdb, only in-frame clones are kept and a portion is missing. V, J and clone size reflect that table, while D and trimming were determined from the DNA. The data contain around 94,000 clones, 80% to 90% of them singletons. The data were obtained in a study of blood T cell repertoires in COVID-19. Study-level background: Sites across the United States, Italy and Spain contributed samples from acute and convalescent COVID-19. PBMCs, B-cell-depleted T cells, or T cells provided the cDNA or gDNA that made up the material.

The sequence was obtained from a man older than 75 with acute or convalescent COVID-19. Sample: peripheral blood. The chain has TRBV10-3 and TRBJ2-7, with 12 bases fitting TRBD2. The CDR3 is CATKTSGSPIAYEQYF. CDR3 bases: TGTGCCACCAAGACTAGCGGGAGTCCTATCGCCTACGAGCAGTACTTC.